One sample yielded the 19 T cell receptor beta chains listed below, sequenced in a study of T cell repertoires in cytomegalovirus infection (dated 2019 in TCRdb). The reads were generated on an Illumina HiSeq 1500. Using fastp at Q25 and MiXCR, TCRdb reprocessed the public reads and kept productive beta chains. Rows are unified per CDR3 protein, each entry keeping the most common DNA and genes. Recorded for this sample are 200,000 to 300,000 distinct CDR3 sequences; around 9% of them occurred a single time. About 14% of the sample lies in the top ten. Input material: PBMCs. These receptors originate from a human donor in good health (CMV status not recorded). Some clones in this sample may be carry-over from other donors' samples.

Many counts were recorded for this clonotype. J is TRBJ1-1 and V is TRBV5-1; 7 positions match TRBD1. Trimming removed 0 bases from V and 1 base from J; junction bases left unmatched: 3. Germline values: CDR1 SGHRS, CDR2 YFSETQ. This CDR3 has 15 residues. In nucleotides, the CDR3 is TGCGCCAGCAGCTTGGAGGACAGGACGAACACTGAAGCTTTCTTT. It codes for CASSLEDRTNTEAFF. The variable domain in full, completed from reference TRBV5-1 and TRBJ1-1, reads KAGVTQTPRYLIKTRGQQVTLSCSPISGHRSVSWYQQTPGQGLQFLFEYFSETQRNKGNFPGRFSGRQFSNSRSEMNVSTLELGDSALYLCASSLEDRTNTEAFFGQGTRLTVV.

This clonotype was counted between two and nine times. The chain uses TRBV14 and TRBJ2-7; TRBD2 matches at 9 bases. Germline assignment: CDR1 SGHDN and CDR2 FVKESK. The CDR3 is 18 residues long. After removal of 4 bases from V and 0 bases from J, the junction contained 13 bases not matched to a gene. CDR3 residues: CASSPTPRLAAFSYEQYF. The CDR3, as DNA: TGTGCCAGCAGCCCGACGCCCAGACTAGCGGCCTTCTCCTACGAGCAGTACTTC.

The gene calls are TRBV12-5 and TRBJ2-5, with 7 bases identical to TRBD2. Unmatched junction bases numbered 5, after V lost 5 bases and J lost 2 bases. Germline V CDR1 and CDR2: LGHNT, FRNRAP. The CDR3 totals 14 residues. CDR3 sequence: CASGGLAAQETQYF. The DNA for the CDR3 is TGTGCTAGTGGTGGGCTAGCGGCTCAAGAGACCCAGTACTTC.

Ten or more counts support this clonotype. The junction does not match germline at one end; this may be a read error. The chain is built from TRBV7-2 and TRBJ2-5; weak D call: TRBD1 (6 bases). The CDR3 spans 11 residues. In germline, CDR1 is SGHTA, CDR2 FQGNSA. CDR3 sequence: CASSFGFAGDF. Here the CDR3 DNA reads TGTGCCAGCAGCTTTGGCTTCGCAGGGGACTTC.

This clonotype was seen at least ten times. The rearrangement links TRBV7-2 to TRBJ2-5; 7 bases align to TRBD1. The CDR3 has 14 residues. Germline V gene data show CDR1 as SGHTA and CDR2 as FQGNSA. V trimming: 4 bases; J trimming: 2 bases; junction bases outside the gene matches: 4. The CDR3 region is CASSSYRGQETQYF. CDR3 nucleotides: TGTGCCAGCAGCTCATACAGGGGACAAGAGACCCAGTACTTC.

This rearrangement joins TRBV24-1 to TRBJ1-4, with D maybe TRBD1 (6 bases). Germline-derived CDR1 and CDR2 are KGHDR and SFDVKD. The CDR3 runs to 14 residues. Trimming cost V 6 bases and J 8 bases, with 15 bases left between them. CDR3 residues: CATSPGQKDEKLFF. In DNA form, the CDR3 reads TGTGCCACCAGTCCGGGACAAAAGGACGAAAAACTGTTTTTT.

This clonotype was seen at least ten times. This sequence joins TRBV7-2 and TRBJ2-5; 11 nucleotides match TRBD2. CDR1 is SGHTA, CDR2 FQGNSA, per germline. This CDR3 spans 17 amino acids. V lost 5 bases, J lost 5 bases, and 13 bases stayed unmatched. The CDR3 nucleotides read TGTGCCAGCAGCCTAGGGCGTACTAGCGGGAGAGGGGAGACCCAGTACTTC. Encoded protein: CASSLGRTSGRGETQYF.

The sample holds a few counts of this clonotype. The chain is built from TRBV28 and TRBJ1-1, with TRBD1 as a possible D gene (5 bases). CDR3 length equals 15 residues. Germline CDR1 reads MDHEN; CDR2 reads SYDVKM. Trimming took off 4 bases at V and 5 bases at J, with 17 bases between the two ends. The CDR3 reads CASSSPGGARTEAFF. The CDR3 DNA is TGTGCCAGCAGTTCCCCGGGAGGGGCGCGGACTGAAGCTTTCTTT.

This clonotype was counted at least ten times. V and J are TRBV20-1 and TRBJ1-1, with 9 bases matching TRBD1. This CDR3 region has 16 residues. The germline gives CDR1 DFQATT, CDR2 SNEGSKA (reference sequence). The V and J ends lost 4 bases and 3 bases, in that order; junction bases with no gene match: 12. The DNA for the CDR3 is TGCAGTGCTACTGGTGACAGGGGGAAATTACACACTGAAGCTTTCTTT. This translates into CSATGDRGKLHTEAFF.

V gene TRBV12-3 or TRBV12-4 combines with J gene TRBJ2-7, with TRBD2 matching 11 bases. The V gene end was trimmed by 3 bases and the J gene end by 0 bases; junction bases not matched to a gene: 1. The CDR3 is 15 residues long. CDR3 DNA: TGTGCCAGCAGTTTGACTAGCGGGGACTCCTACGAGCAGTACTTC. It encodes CASSLTSGDSYEQYF.

This clonotype was counted many times. The chain carries TRBV6-4 and TRBJ2-3; D is ambiguous. The CDR3 is 11 residues long. The germline gives CDR1 MRHNA, CDR2 SNTAGT. The V end was cut by 1 base, the J end by 5 bases, with 1 base between. CDR3 region: CASSDLDTQYF. CDR3 DNA sequence: TGTGCCAGCAGTGACTTAGATACGCAGTATTTT.

This clonotype was observed at least ten times. V is TRBV28 and J is TRBJ2-5; 8 bases are a match to TRBD1. Germline-derived CDR1 and CDR2 are MDHEN and SYDVKM. The junction had 7 bases not matched to a gene; V was cut back by 4 bases and J by 0 bases. The CDR3 contains 16 residues. The CDR3 spells CASSSAGTGHQETQYF. The CDR3 nucleotides are TGTGCCAGCAGTTCCGCCGGGACAGGACACCAAGAGACCCAGTACTTC.

This clonotype came up a few times. This chain connects TRBV4-3 to TRBJ2-3; 8 bases are shared with TRBD2. After removal of 3 bases from V and 8 bases from J, the junction contained 13 bases not matched to a gene. This CDR3 spans 16 amino acids. Per germline, CDR1 LGHNA and CDR2 YSLEER. The CDR3 coding sequence is TGCGCCAGCAGCCAGGCCCCGACGGGGGGGCTCGGTACGCAGTATTTT. Amino acid sequence: CASSQAPTGGLGTQYF.

The CDR3 here is CASSLIDRPRYGYTF. In nucleotides, the CDR3 is TGTGCCAGCAGTTTGATTGACAGGCCGCGGTATGGCTACACCTTC. The chain uses TRBV28 and TRBJ1-2, with D possibly being TRBD1 (6 bases). The V gene's germline CDR1 is MDHEN and CDR2 SYDVKM. The V end lost 3 bases, the J end lost 5 bases, and 16 bases lay between the germline ends. The CDR3 covers 15 residues.

In this sample, this clonotype turned up many times. The V and J genes are TRBV19 and TRBJ2-5, with 8 bases lining up with TRBD1. V gave up 6 bases and J gave up 5 bases; unmatched junction bases: 11. Per the germline V gene, CDR1 is LNHDA and CDR2 is SQIVND (reference sequence). This CDR3 is built from 15 residues. The CDR3 here is CASRPDRGRMETQYF. In nucleotides, the CDR3 is TGTGCCAGTAGACCAGACAGGGGAAGGATGGAGACCCAGTACTTC.

This clonotype was detected ten times or more. This chain connects TRBV7-9 to TRBJ2-1, with a possible D match to TRBD1 (5 bases). Germline CDR1 is SEHNR and CDR2 is FQNEAQ (reference sequence). CDR3 length equals 14 residues. Trimming removed 10 bases from V and 6 bases from J, with 19 bases in between. In nucleotides, the CDR3 is TGTGCCACCCGGGCTCCCCAGGGAAGCAATGAGCAGTTCTTC. Translating gives CATRAPQGSNEQFF.

The chain recombines TRBV18 with TRBJ1-2, with 8 bases lining up with TRBD1. The CDR3 is 13 amino acids. Germline trimming cut 6 bases from V and 6 bases from J; bases unmatched to any gene: 6. The germline CDR1 and CDR2 sequences are KGHSH and LQKENI. The CDR3 coding sequence is TGTGCCAGCTCCATAGGACAGGGCGATGGCTACACCTTC. Amino acids: CASSIGQGDGYTF.

V and J are TRBV6-6 and TRBJ2-7, with a weak D call TRBD2 (6 bases). V dropped 2 bases and J dropped 1 base, with 24 bases sitting between them. The germline gives CDR1 MNHNY, CDR2 SVGAGI (reference sequence). The CDR3 length is 19 residues. The CDR3 reads CASSYQSGVGARGSYEQYF. In DNA form, the CDR3 reads TGTGCCAGCAGTTACCAATCGGGGGTAGGGGCGCGTGGATCCTACGAGCAGTACTTC.

The chain employs TRBV12-5 and TRBJ2-5; D gene unclear. CDR1 and CDR2 from the germline V gene are LGHNT and FRNRAP. V lost 5 bases and J 2 bases, leaving 12 bases between the germline ends. CDR3 length equals 14 residues. The CDR3 spells CASGVPPPQETQYF. Written as DNA, the CDR3 is TGTGCTAGTGGTGTCCCCCCCCCGCAAGAGACCCAGTACTTC.